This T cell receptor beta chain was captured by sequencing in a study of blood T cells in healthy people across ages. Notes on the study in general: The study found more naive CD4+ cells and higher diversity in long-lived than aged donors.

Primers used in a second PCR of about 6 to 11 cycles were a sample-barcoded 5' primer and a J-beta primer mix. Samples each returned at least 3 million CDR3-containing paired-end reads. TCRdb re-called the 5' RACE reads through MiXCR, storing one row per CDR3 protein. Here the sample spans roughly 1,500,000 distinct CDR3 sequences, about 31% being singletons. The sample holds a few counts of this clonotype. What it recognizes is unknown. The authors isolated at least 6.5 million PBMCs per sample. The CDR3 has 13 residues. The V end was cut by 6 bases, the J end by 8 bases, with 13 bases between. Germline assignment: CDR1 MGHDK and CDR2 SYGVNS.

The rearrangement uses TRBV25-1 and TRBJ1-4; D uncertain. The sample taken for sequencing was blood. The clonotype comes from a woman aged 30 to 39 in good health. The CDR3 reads CASRDPNDEKLFF. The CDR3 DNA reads TGTGCCAGCAGGGACCCGAACGACGAAAAACTGTTTTTT. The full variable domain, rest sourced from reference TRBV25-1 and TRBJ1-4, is EADIYQTPRYLVIGTGKKITLECSQTMGHDKMYWYQQDPGMELHLIHYSYGVNSTEKGDLSSESTVSRIRTEHFPLTLESARPSHTSQYLCASRDPNDEKLFFGSGTQLSVL.